This T cell receptor beta chain is from a study of T cells in tumors after PD-1 blockade (dated by TCRdb to the late 2010s). For the wider study: Patients were excluded if they had prior checkpoint blockade, use of systemic immunosuppressants, or recent radiotherapy or other anti-cancer therapy within 4 weeks. On average, tumor samples yielded 25,000 to 30,000 TCR templates (range about 554-100,000) and just over 6,000 unique clonotypes, 20 to 25-fold deeper than single-cell TCR sequencing. Paired single-cell RNA and TCR sequencing was done in the study on site-matched tumors from patients with BCC or SCC, both before and after anti-PD-1 therapy. RECIST version 1.1 was used to evaluate clinical response. A subset of patients also received ongoing daily vismodegib 150 mg during anti-PD-1 treatment.

Results and caveats for the whole study, not just this receptor: Comparisons between pre- and post-treatment samples were the only ones where clonal replacement appeared, with none seen between two pre-treatment samples, a pattern that argues against artifacts from biopsy timing or location. In squamous cell carcinoma, around half of expanded exhausted clones were novel versus 25% to 35% of other expanded CD8+ clones. About 40% of TCR clonotypes from the tumor were detected in blood, and certain novel exhausted tumor clones were present in blood collected before treatment, which suggests recruitment from the periphery. The source of novel T cell clones was not identified and could include lymphoid organs or rare unexpanded clones within the tumor or its periphery. Exhausted CD8+ clones expanded after therapy were mostly novel clonotypes undetected pre-treatment, suggesting clonal replacement rather than reinvigoration of pre-existing clones.

For CDR1 and CDR2, the germline V gene lists MGHDK and SYGVNS. Trimming removed 2 bases from V and 7 bases from J; the gene matches leave 4 bases unexplained. The CDR3 runs 15 amino acids, cysteine and phenylalanine included. Just CDR3 DNA is preserved here, 45 bases in frame from base 1. With respect to this clone: Its recognized antigen is unknown. No much larger clone is present one base from it, and per-base qualities are unavailable.

The immunoSEQ platform was used for deep TCRbeta sequencing. The paper's processing steps were these. For further analysis, only productive rearrangements were exported from the immunoSEQ Analyzer. A two-sided binomial test with a Bonferroni-corrected P below 0.01 was used to call clones that significantly expanded or contracted between timepoints. T cell phenotypes were assigned to bulk TCRbeta clonotypes by matching to single-cell RNA+TCR-seq clones sharing the same TCRbeta sequence. Clone enrichment in tumor was computed as tumor frequency divided by PBMC frequency from bulk TCR sequencing. TCRs were grouped by GLIPH into specificity groups, defined as clusters of distinct TCRs likely recognizing common antigens via shared CDR3 motifs. Imported from immuneACCESS, the table was reduced by TCRdb to in-frame sequences with V and J called. These copies leave out some clones; in studies compared against another copy, an unresolved V gene accounts for under half, and the cause of the remainder is not known. V, J and clone size derive from that table, while D and trimming were established from the DNA sequence. In all, the sample holds about 14,000 clones, and roughly two thirds of those were seen once. The ten biggest clones cover 25% to 40% of the sample.

Per the publication, the time point label means: after anti-PD-1 therapy. The tumor biopsies were site-matched, meaning the biopsies were taken from the same primary tumor before and after PD-1 blockade. Treatment consisted of either cemiplimab 350 mg every 2 weeks or pembrolizumab 200 mg every 3 weeks. Post-treatment squamous cell carcinoma samples were obtained on average 31 days after treatment start, capturing early T cell dynamics. Genomic DNA extracted from tumor biopsies or peripheral blood was used for bulk TCRbeta sequencing, with input ranging from roughly 600 ng to 6,004 ng. Leftover biopsy material went through bulk TCRbeta sequencing, with the goal of boosting sensitivity for rare clonotypes relative to single-cell TCR sequencing. Every patient was a poor candidate for surgical resection and had histologically proven advanced or metastatic basal or squamous cell carcinoma. Serial tumor biopsies were taken during anti-PD-1 treatment from the 4 patients comprising the squamous cell carcinoma cohort. Fresh biopsies were taken from the primary tumor site, and part of the biopsy material was kept in RNAlater for exome and bulk TCR sequencing.

This specimen was tumor tissue, taken after anti-PD-1 treatment. The TCR comes from a human donor with cutaneous squamous cell carcinoma. The rearrangement combines TRBV25-1 with TRBJ2-2, and TRBD1 matches 10 of the central bases. This receptor carries the CDR3 CASSERQGAGGELFF. The base sequence is TGTGCCAGCAGTGAAAGACAGGGGGCTGGCGGGGAGCTGTTTTTT.